One and the same sample provided the 11 T cell receptor beta chains below, sequenced in a study of beta chain features in type 1 diabetes. Expressed TCRB transcripts were sequenced because the isolated RNA had all been reverse transcribed beforehand. Assay: immunoSEQ multiplex PCR; the TCRdb copy retains only in-frame clones and omits some. This sample has 110,000 or so clones, with approximately 39% found just once. The source material was stem cell memory CD4+ T cells from blood. The receptors shown here come from a woman under 30 in good health.

This clone has more than one count but fewer than ten. The J gene is TRBJ2-4, the V gene TRBV7-2; D is undetermined. Germline V gene sequence: CDR1 SGHTA, CDR2 FQGNSA. The CDR3 runs 15 residues. The V end was cut by 6 bases, the J end by 0 bases, with 12 bases between. CDR3 residues: CASRPAGAAKNIQYF. CDR3 coding DNA: TGTGCCAGCAGGCCCGCCGGAGCAGCCAAAAACATTCAGTACTTC.

This clone has a handful of counts. The CDR3 protein is CASSRGYPGELFF. CDR3 nucleotide sequence: TGCGCCAGCAGCAGGGGTTACCCCGGGGAGCTGTTTTTT. The rearrangement links TRBV5-1 to TRBJ2-2, with a weak D call TRBD1 (5 bases). Germline V gene data show CDR1 as SGHRS and CDR2 as YFSETQ. V was shortened by 4 bases and J by 6 bases, with 10 bases between the two germline ends. This CDR3 has 13 residues. The full variable domain, its missing parts supplied by reference TRBV5-1 and TRBJ2-2, is KAGVTQTPRYLIKTRGQQVTLSCSPISGHRSVSWYQQTPGQGLQFLFEYFSETQRNKGNFPGRFSGRQFSNSRSEMNVSTLELGDSALYLCASSRGYPGELFFGEGSRLTVL.

The chain combines TRBV28 with TRBJ2-7; TRBD2 is a possible D gene (5 bases). V lost 7 bases and J lost 4, with 17 bases in between. The germline gives CDR1 MDHEN, CDR2 SYDVKM. The CDR3 consists of 14 residues. The DNA of the CDR3 is TGTGCCAGCACCCGACACGGACGGACTTACGAGCAGTACTTC. Residues: CASTRHGRTYEQYF.

The chain joins TRBV28 to TRBJ2-7; 10 bases fit TRBD1. There are 15 residues in the CDR3. Germline CDR1 MDHEN, CDR2 SYDVKM. With 6 bases clipped from V and 5 bases from J, the junction kept 10 bases outside the gene matches. CDR3 DNA sequence: TGTGCCAGCAGCCCTGACAGGGGGCTTCGTGACGAGCAGTACTTC. This gives the protein CASSPDRGLRDEQYF.

This clone was seen a few times. The V and J genes are TRBV28 and TRBJ2-7; a weak D match, TRBD2 (5 bases). Germline V lookup: CDR1 MDHEN, CDR2 SYDVKM. V was pared by 5 bases and J by 6 bases, with 20 bases between. This CDR3 spans 15 amino acids. The CDR3 here is CASSRAGIQSGEQYF. For the CDR3, the DNA is TGTGCCAGCAGTCGAGCCGGGATCCAGTCCGGCGAGCAGTACTTC. Supplemented by reference TRBV28 and TRBJ2-7, the full variable domain reads DVKVTQSSRYLVKRTGEKVFLECVQDMDHENMFWYRQDPGLGLRLIYFSYDVKMKEKGDIPEGYSVSREKKERFSLILESASTNQTSMYLCASSRAGIQSGEQYFGPGTRLTVT.

CDR3: CASSSQETYGYTF. The DNA for the CDR3 is TGTGCCAGCAGTTCACAGGAGACCTATGGCTACACCTTC. The V and J genes are TRBV7-9 and TRBJ1-2; D is possibly TRBD1 (5 bases). Germline assignment: CDR1 SEHNR and CDR2 FQNEAQ (reference sequence). The length of the CDR3 is 13 residues. Trimming removed 6 bases from V and 4 bases from J, with 12 bases in between.

There are a few counts of this clone. Here the CDR3 reads CASSIDRGTSRQPQHF. In DNA form, the CDR3 reads TGTGCCAGTAGTATAGATCGGGGGACTTCTCGGCAGCCCCAGCATTTT. This sequence joins TRBV19 and TRBJ1-5; possibly TRBD1 for D (5 bases). The CDR3 sequence is 16 residues long. CDR1 LNHDA and CDR2 SQIVND come from the germline V gene (reference sequence). The V gene lost 0 bases and the J gene lost 7 bases, with 16 bases spanning the gap. Full variable domain (outside the CDR3, taken from reference TRBV19 and TRBJ1-5): DGGITQSPKYLFRKEGQNVTLSCEQNLNHDAMYWYRQDPGQGLRLIYYSQIVNDFQKGDIAEGYSVSREKKESFPLTVTSAQKNPTAFYLCASSIDRGTSRQPQHFGDGTRLSIL.

This rearrangement joins TRBV25-1 to TRBJ1-5; the D gene is possibly TRBD1 (6 bases). Trimming stripped 8 bases from V and 3 bases from J, with 11 bases between. The CDR3 has 13 amino acids. Germline V gives CDR1 MGHDK, CDR2 SYGVNS. CDR3 sequence: CASQTGHNQPQHF. The CDR3 DNA is TGTGCCAGCCAGACAGGCCACAATCAGCCCCAGCATTTT.

The chain combines TRBV7-2 with TRBJ1-1; TRBD1 might be the D (6 bases). There are 15 residues in the CDR3. The V gene lost 1 base and the J gene lost 1 base, with 10 bases spanning the gap. Germline V gene data show CDR1 as SGHTA and CDR2 as FQGNSA. CDR3 amino acids: CASSLDGQPNTEAFF. The CDR3 DNA follows: TGTGCCAGCAGCTTAGATGGACAGCCGAACACTGAAGCTTTCTTT.

This clone has ten or more counts. This chain links TRBV7-2 with TRBJ2-7, with D tentatively TRBD2 (6 bases). The germline V gene has CDR1 SGHTA and CDR2 FQGNSA. Trimming shortened V by 6 bases and J by 6 bases, and 12 bases separated the two germline ends. The CDR3 contains 12 residues. The DNA of the CDR3 is TGTGCCAGCAGACCGACTAGTATCGAGCAGTACTTC. This translates into CASRPTSIEQYF.

This clone was found a few times. J is TRBJ2-2 and V is TRBV28, with 7 bases aligning to TRBD2. Germline CDR1 and CDR2: MDHEN and SYDVKM. V dropped 5 bases and J dropped 6; count of bases not matched to a gene: 6. This CDR3 has 14 amino acids. This CDR3 reads CASSPRREPGELFF. DNA of the CDR3: TGTGCCAGCAGTCCGAGGCGGGAGCCCGGGGAGCTGTTTTTT.